This entry features one T cell receptor beta chain sequence. The antigen it binds to is not known. No quality values exist for individual bases; no much larger clone is one base distant. This sample is part of a study of T cell responses to AZD1222 COVID-19 vaccine (dated by TCRdb to the early 2020s). In the study overall: AZD1222 recipients with second doses at about 4 weeks or about 12 weeks were pooled, because spike-specific TCR depth and breadth did not differ between schedules. Trial participants were enrolled by age into subgroups of 18-55, 56-69 and 70-plus years, and around 150, 29 and 61 TCR-sequenced participants, respectively, were included in these subgroups. A total of 230 to 250 trial participants underwent TCR sequencing, of whom roughly 210 had received two doses of AZD1222 and 26 had received two doses of the MenACWY control vaccine. The paper as a whole reports these results and caveats: Participants were mostly white British, with more females than males. The authors suggested clonal diversity may have been underestimated. After two AZD1222 doses, spike-specific TCR breadth and depth were significantly higher than at day 0 and than in MenACWY recipients. Conclusions about previously exposed vaccinees were limited because only 5 or 6 AZD1222 recipients were SARS-CoV-2 seropositive at baseline. Because no samples from the day 14 peak response were available, repertoires could be characterized only after the peak T cell response. In the small 56-69-year group, the increase in depth fell short of significance, most likely because of low power. Vaccine-associated CD4 TCRs spanned the whole spike protein, with dominant responses in regions 160-218 and 743-854. Reportedly, close to half of the unique spike-specific TCRs recognized epitopes lying outside the regions that are mutated in the B.1.351 and B.1.1.7 variants.

Reading the label with the study, this specimen's time point is: baseline before first vaccination. Samples from vaccinated people were obtained from the UK trials COV001 and COV002, which included a single-blind randomized controlled phase 2/3 trial of AZD1222 (ChAdOx1 nCoV-19) in healthy adults. For TCRbeta chain sequencing, PBMC samples were collected from trial participants at day 0 and at day 28 after the second dose. Spanning cysteine to phenylalanine, the CDR3 consists of 14 amino acids. This entry keeps only the CDR3 DNA: 42 bases, framed from base 1. V and J are trimmed by 7 bases and 4 bases, and the gene matches miss 6 bases of the junction. The germline V gene specifies MDHEN as CDR1 and SYDVKM as CDR2. The CDR3 regions of human TCRbeta chains were analyzed by immunosequencing. In the source study's methods: TCRs in the repertoires were compared against a reference library of SARS-CoV-2-specific TCRs that had been generated with the MIRA antigen-specificity platform. Breadth was defined as the fraction of unique TCRs that were SARS-CoV-2-associated. Depth was defined as the fraction of total T cells that were SARS-CoV-2-associated. Using the MIRA data, each spike-specific TCR was mapped to the spike region that the TCR reacts to and placed in a CD4 or CD8 class. Log10-transformed breadth and depth values were compared by one-way ANOVA with Sidak's multiple comparisons tests. The immuneACCESS repertoire file appears here via TCRdb, limited to in-frame rearrangements. These files lack a portion of the clones; in checked studies, under half of the deficit traces to unresolved V genes, and the cause of the others is not known. Clone size and the V and J calls come from that table; the DNA yielded D and trimming. The sample table records around 99,000 clones; approximately 90% of these occur just once. Approximately 4.5% of the sample is taken by the ten largest.

The chain joins TRBV28 to TRBJ1-1; 10 nucleotides in the junction match TRBD1. This receptor was obtained from an adult in good health. This material consisted of peripheral blood, taken on day 0 of AZD1222 vaccination. The nucleotide sequence reads as follows: TGTGCCAGCACTCGGGACAGGGGTGGCACTGAAGCTTTCTTT. Its translation reads: CASTRDRGGTEAFF.